What follows are 8 T cell receptor beta chains derived from one specimen sequenced in a study of control samples from healthy donors and cancer patients. Sequenced by immunoSEQ multiplex PCR; TCRdb stores in-frame clones only, minus some. This repertoire shows about 140,000 clones, around 94% found once; its top ten account for around 13%. Source material: blood. Source of these receptors: a man aged 40-49 years in good health.

The chain links TRBV6-6 to TRBJ1-5; TRBD1 is a possible D gene (6 bases). The germline gives CDR1 MNHNY, CDR2 SVGAGI (reference sequence). The CDR3 has 16 amino acids. Trimming shortened V by 0 bases and J by 6 bases, and 15 bases separated the two germline ends. CDR3 sequence: CASSYSGGGGFQPQHF. CDR3 DNA: TGTGCCAGCAGTTACTCTGGGGGCGGAGGATTTCAGCCCCAGCATTTT.

This sequence joins TRBV9 and TRBJ1-3; no reliable D call. Per germline, CDR1 SGDLS and CDR2 YYNGEE. The CDR3 has 17 amino acids. Trimming cost V 0 bases and J 1 base, with 14 bases left between them. The CDR3 coding sequence is TGTGCCAGCAGCGTAGGGAGGGAAGTATCGTCTGGAAACACCATATATTTT. Amino acids: CASSVGREVSSGNTIYF. Combining the CDR3 with reference TRBV9 and TRBJ1-3 gives the whole variable domain DSGVTQTPKHLITATGQRVTLRCSPRSGDLSVYWYQQSLDQGLQFLIQYYNGEERAKGNILERFSAQQFPDLHSELNLSSLELGDSALYFCASSVGREVSSGNTIYFGEGSWLTVV.

The chain has TRBV6-5 and TRBJ1-4; D not resolved. The CDR3 is made up of 15 amino acids. Germline CDR1 and CDR2: MNHEY and SVGAGI. Trimming pared 7 bases from V and 7 bases from J, leaving 19 bases between. The CDR3: CASTPRGRVGEKLFF. DNA for the CDR3: TGTGCCAGCACCCCACGGGGAAGGGTTGGTGAAAAACTGTTTTTT.

The rearrangement links TRBV18 to TRBJ2-3; D uncertain. Germline V gene data show CDR1 as KGHSH and CDR2 as LQKENI. This CDR3 has 14 residues. Trimming took off 0 bases at V and 6 bases at J, with 10 bases between the two ends. The CDR3 here is CASSPPSASDTQYF. The CDR3 DNA sequence: TGTGCCAGCTCACCACCGTCCGCTTCGGATACGCAGTATTTT.

The V and J genes are TRBV14 and TRBJ2-2; D may be TRBD1 or TRBD2 (5 bases each). Trimming shortened V by 1 base and J by 7 bases, and 13 bases separated the two germline ends. The germline gives CDR1 SGHDN, CDR2 FVKESK. This CDR3 region has 15 residues. DNA of the CDR3: TGTGCCAGCAGCCAAGGTCCGGGGCCAATCGGGGAGCTGTTTTTT. Its translation is CASSQGPGPIGELFF.

The chain carries TRBV6-6 and TRBJ2-5; TRBD1 matches at 9 bases. Germline V gene lookup returns CDR1 MNHNY and CDR2 SVGAGI (reference sequence). V lost 5 bases, J lost 4 bases, and 5 bases stayed unmatched. The CDR3 runs to 14 residues. CDR3 sequence: CASSGGTGLETQYF. CDR3 nucleotide sequence: TGTGCCAGCAGTGGGGGGACAGGGTTAGAGACCCAGTACTTC.

The J gene is TRBJ2-7, the V gene TRBV10-2; D perhaps matches TRBD2 (6 bases). The V gene lost 9 bases and the J gene lost 4 bases, with 16 bases spanning the gap. The CDR3 contains 13 residues. CDR1 WSHSY and CDR2 SAAADI come from the germline V gene. CDR3 sequence reads: CASSNGDFYEQYF. In nucleotides, the CDR3 is TGCGCCAGTTCGAACGGGGACTTTTACGAGCAGTACTTC.

This clone was found once. This CDR3 is also generated by other DNA sequences in the sample. The V call is TRBV12-3 or TRBV12-4, the J call TRBJ1-1, with D uncertain. The CDR3 spans 11 residues. V lost 6 bases to trimming and J lost 1 base, with 3 bases between them. The CDR3 DNA follows: TGTGCCAGCAGACGGAACACTGAAGCTTTCTTT. This gives the protein CASRRNTEAFF.